This T cell receptor beta chain was identified in a study of blood T cells in healthy people across ages. Study results and limitations: Greater diversity and more naive CD4+ cells were seen in long-lived donors than in aged donors. It was held that the diversity estimates obtained from one million T cells were underestimates.

V shed 2 bases and J shed 2 bases, with 16 bases lying between them. Germline V gene sequence: CDR1 SGHRS, CDR2 YFSETQ. The CDR3 contains 16 residues. This clonotype was recorded a few times. Its antigen remains unknown. For the second PCR, which ran for 7 to 11 cycles, a sample-barcoded 5' primer and a J-beta primer mix were used. Every sample returned 2.5 million or more CDR3-containing paired-end reads. TCRdb re-called the 5' RACE reads through MiXCR, storing one row per CDR3 protein. The sample lists roughly 700,000 distinct CDR3 sequences; 49% were seen once. Sequencing was carried out using blood. This chain connects TRBV5-1 to TRBJ2-5; tentative D call: TRBD1 (6 bases). This sequence originates from an older woman in good health. The CDR3 nucleotides are TGCGCCAGCAGCTTTGTCGGACAGCCAAAGCAAGAGACCCAGTACTTC. Its protein product is CASSFVGQPKQETQYF.